This TCR beta chain appears in the sequencing data of a study of cytomegalovirus exposure and HLA in healthy donors. As regards this clone: Its antigen is undetermined.

The germline V gene has CDR1 SGHAT and CDR2 FQNNGV. The V end lost 4 bases, the J end lost 0 bases, and 16 bases lay between the germline ends. There are 18 residues in the CDR3. Study-level points and caveats: For presence/absence analyses, sequencing depth was assumed to be roughly uniform across donors.

Primers for the PCR totalled 60 Vbeta and 13 Jbeta. Data came from immunoSEQ multiplex PCR; TCRdb stores just in-frame clones and leaves some out. The table records some 76,000 clones, approximately 81% of them present only once. The source of this sequence is a woman aged 40 to 50 in good health and CMV-seropositive. Specimen: PBMCs. V gene TRBV11-2 combines with J gene TRBJ1-6; perhaps TRBD1 as D (6 bases). The CDR3 protein is CASSSGQLISSYNSPLHF. The CDR3 DNA reads as TGTGCCAGCAGCTCGGGACAACTAATTAGCTCCTATAATTCACCCCTCCACTTT.